A selection of T cell receptor beta chains follows, all from one sample in a study of spatial heterogeneity in lung cancer. One entry per CDR3 protein results from TCRdb running MiXCR on the 5' RACE reads. The sample holds about 26,000 distinct CDR3 sequences, 9.5% to 15% seen once. Sample: PBMCs, taken at surgery. The receptors were gathered from a female donor with early-stage non-small cell lung cancer. Both conserved end residues are part of each CDR3. D genes are given only for firm matches. The size field is filled for only some rows; it gives once, few, many or a size class.

V gene	clone size	D gene	J gene	CDR3 protein	CDR3 DNA
TRBV12-3/TRBV12-4	many	TRBD1	TRBJ1-2	CASSPLRRDRVDGYTF	TGTGCCAGCAGCCCACTAAGACGCGACAGGGTGGATGGCTACACCTTC
TRBV6-2/TRBV6-3	many	.	TRBJ1-5	CASSPVRGPQHF	TGTGCCAGCAGTCCCGTCAGGGGGCCCCAGCATTTT
TRBV27	many	.	TRBJ2-7	CASSLGTLAYEQYF	TGTGCCAGCAGTTTGGGCACCCTTGCCTACGAGCAGTACTTC
TRBV20-1	many	.	TRBJ1-5	CSAKTGPYSNQPQHF	TGCAGTGCAAAAACGGGACCTTATAGCAATCAGCCCCAGCATTTT
TRBV4-2	many	.	TRBJ2-2	CASSLWAGDTGELFF	TGTGCCAGCAGCCTTTGGGCAGGGGACACCGGGGAGCTGTTTTTT
TRBV9	many	.	TRBJ2-7	CASSGPGLNPYEQYF	TGTGCCAGCAGTGGCCCCGGCCTAAACCCCTACGAGCAGTACTTC
TRBV7-9	many	.	TRBJ2-2	CASSLENPANTGELFF	TGTGCCAGCAGCTTAGAGAACCCAGCGAACACCGGGGAGCTGTTTTTT
TRBV7-3	many	TRBD1	TRBJ1-1	CASSSPGQGEAFF	TGTGCCAGCAGCTCGCCGGGACAGGGAGAAGCTTTCTTT
TRBV7-8	many	TRBD2	TRBJ2-2	CASSLLQGRSGSLKLTNTGELFF	TGTGCCAGCAGCTTACTCCAGGGGCGAAGCGGGAGTCTCAAACTTACGAACACCGGGGAGCTGTTTTTT
TRBV19	many	TRBD2	TRBJ2-6	CASNPVAGGFGANVLTF	TGTGCCAGTAATCCTGTAGCGGGGGGGTTTGGGGCCAACGTCCTGACTTTC
TRBV5-1	many	TRBD2	TRBJ2-7	CASSLGSSGAIYRYEQYF	TGCGCCAGCAGCTTGGGGTCTAGCGGAGCAATCTATCGGTACGAGCAGTACTTC
TRBV24-1	many	.	TRBJ1-2	CATSGRASGYTF	TGTGCCACCAGTGGCCGAGCCTCCGGCTACACCTTC
TRBV27	.	.	TRBJ2-3	CASRPPSTDTQYF	TGTGCCAGTCGGCCGCCTAGCACAGATACGCAGTATTTT
TRBV19	many	TRBD2	TRBJ2-3	CASSRPAGVADTQYF	TGTGCCAGTAGTAGGCCAGCGGGAGTCGCAGATACGCAGTATTTT
TRBV28	few	TRBD2	TRBJ2-5	CASSHGLAGGLETQYF	TGTGCCAGCAGTCACGGACTAGCGGGGGGCTTGGAGACCCAGTACTTC
TRBV27	few	TRBD2	TRBJ2-7	CASSGWLAENSYEQYF	TGTGCCAGCAGTGGGTGGCTAGCGGAAAACTCCTACGAGCAGTACTTC
TRBV7-2	many	TRBD2	TRBJ2-3	CASSLLAGVSTDTQYF	TGTGCCAGCAGCTTATTGGCGGGAGTGAGCACAGATACGCAGTATTTT
TRBV24-1	many	.	TRBJ2-2	CATSAVNTGELFF	TGTGCCACCTCGGCGGTTAACACCGGGGAGCTGTTTTTT
TRBV28	many	TRBD2	TRBJ2-7	CASSGWDYQEQYF	TGTGCCAGCAGTGGATGGGACTATCAGGAGCAGTACTTC
TRBV6-5	many	.	TRBJ2-1	CASSNLRDPRPNEQFF	TGTGCCAGCAGTAACTTACGGGATCCTAGGCCCAATGAGCAGTTCTTC
TRBV7-2	many	.	TRBJ2-7	CASTPQAFDNREQYF	TGTGCCAGCACCCCTCAGGCTTTTGATAACCGCGAGCAGTACTTC
TRBV7-2	many	.	TRBJ1-3	CASSFDRGNTIYF	TGTGCCAGCAGCTTTGACAGAGGAAACACCATATATTTT
TRBV3-1	few	TRBD1	TRBJ1-4	CASSLTTGGGEKLFF	TGTGCCAGCAGCCTAACCACAGGGGGCGGTGAAAAACTGTTTTTT
TRBV10-3	few	.	TRBJ2-2	CAIRRTLNTGELFF	TGTGCCATCAGGAGGACCCTGAACACCGGGGAGCTGTTTTTT
TRBV2	many	.	TRBJ1-6	CASSDRADSPLHF	TGTGCCAGCAGTGACAGGGCCGACTCACCCCTCCACTTT